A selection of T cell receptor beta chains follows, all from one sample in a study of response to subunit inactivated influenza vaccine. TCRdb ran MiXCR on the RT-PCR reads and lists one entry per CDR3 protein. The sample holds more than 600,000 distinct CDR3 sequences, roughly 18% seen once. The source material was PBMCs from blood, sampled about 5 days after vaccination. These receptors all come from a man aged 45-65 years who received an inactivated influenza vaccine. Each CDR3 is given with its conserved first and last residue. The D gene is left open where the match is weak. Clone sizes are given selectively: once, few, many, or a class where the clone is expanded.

TGTGCCACCAGTGATTTTCCCAGTTACAATGAGCAGTTCTTC CATSDFPSYNEQFF TRBV24-1 14 - TRBJ2-1 -
TGTGCCAGCAGCGGACCGGGACAGGGATCGGCCGGGGAGCTGTTTTTT CASSGPGQGSAGELFF TRBV7-2 16 - TRBJ2-2 TRBD1
TGTGCCAGCAGCCGCACCCAGGGCTATAATTCACCCCTCCACTTT CASSRTQGYNSPLHF TRBV6-1 15 - TRBJ1-6 -
TGTGCCAGCAGTTACTCGTTGGGCCGGGTTGGCTCCTATAATTCACCCCTCCACTTT CASSYSLGRVGSYNSPLHF TRBV6-5 19 few TRBJ1-6 -
TGTGCCAGCAGTACCGACAGGGCGGGAGCCTACGAGCAGTACTTC CASSTDRAGAYEQYF TRBV2 15 few TRBJ2-7 -
TGCAACCCCGGGACAGCTAACGGCTACACCTTC CNPGTANGYTF TRBV20-1 11 few TRBJ1-2 TRBD1
TGCGCCAGCAGCCAAGAAAGGCCCGGGTTCACCTATAATTCACCCCTCCACTTT CASSQERPGFTYNSPLHF TRBV4-3 18 - TRBJ1-6 -
TGTGCCTGGAGTCATTACACTGAAGCTTTCTTT CAWSHYTEAFF TRBV30 11 - TRBJ1-1 -
TGTGCCTGGCACATAGGGTCCTACAGCCCTGGAAACACCATATATTTT CAWHIGSYSPGNTIYF TRBV30 16 - TRBJ1-3 -
TGCAGTGCTAGAGACGACACTAGTACCGGGGAGCTGTTTTTT CSARDDTSTGELFF TRBV20-1 14 - TRBJ2-2 -
TGTGCCAGCAGCCCCCGGGCGGCAGGGGTACCCTACGAGCAGTACTTC CASSPRAAGVPYEQYF TRBV27 16 - TRBJ2-7 -
TGCGCCAGCAGCTATGAGTCCAGCGGTCGTCGTGATACGCAGTATTTT CASSYESSGRRDTQYF TRBV4-1 16 - TRBJ2-3 -
TGTGCCAGCAGAAAGGGGGAGGAGACCCAGTACTTC CASRKGEETQYF TRBV5-6 12 - TRBJ2-5 -
TGTGCCTCTCGACTAGCGAGTATTTCGAACACCGGGGAGCTGTTTTTT CASRLASISNTGELFF TRBV10-3 16 few TRBJ2-2 TRBD2
TGCAGCGTTGAACTAGCGGGTCGCACAGATACGCAGTATTTT CSVELAGRTDTQYF TRBV29-1 14 - TRBJ2-3 TRBD2